Shown below are 27 T cell receptor beta chains from a single sample sequenced in a study of regulatory and conventional T cells in RAG deficiency. Method: immunoSEQ multiplex PCR; TCRdb's copy keeps in-frame clones and lacks some. The data contain fewer than 35,000 clones, around 89% of them singletons. The same sample was also used in a study of regulatory T cells. This second report adds: The PCR used 52 TRBV and 13 TRBJ primers.

Sequences were obtained from CD8+ T cells sorted from blood. The receptor source for this set is a human donor in good health.

The chain is built from TRBV13 and TRBJ2-7; D possibly corresponds to TRBD2 (6 bases). Germline loops: CDR1 PRHDT, CDR2 FYEKMQ (reference sequence). Trimming took 0 bases from V and 0 from J, leaving 9 bases between them. CDR3 length equals 15 residues. DNA of the CDR3: TGTGCCAGCAGCTTAGGGGGACTGGTCTCCTACGAGCAGTACTTC. Translation gives CASSLGGLVSYEQYF.

The chain is built from TRBV5-1 and TRBJ2-1, with D possibly TRBD2 on 7 matching bases. V was cut by 0 bases and J by 9 bases, with 13 bases left in between. Germline CDR1 is SGHRS and CDR2 is YFSETQ. The CDR3 extends over 14 amino acids. In DNA, the CDR3 is TGCGCCAGCAGCTTGGACTCGGGGGGCCGTGAGCAGTTCTTC. Translation gives CASSLDSGGREQFF.

This clone was seen a handful of times. The rearrangement links TRBV6-6 to TRBJ2-1; possible D gene TRBD1, 5 bases. CDR1 is MNHNY, CDR2 SVGAGI, per germline (reference sequence). The V end lost 2 bases, the J end lost 4 bases, and 9 bases lay between the germline ends. The CDR3 extends over 14 amino acids. DNA for the CDR3: TGTGCCAGCAGTTACGAAGGGGCTTACAATGAGCAGTTCTTC. This gives the protein CASSYEGAYNEQFF.

V usage is TRBV19 and J usage is TRBJ2-2, with TRBD2 matching 7 bases. Germline CDR1 LNHDA, CDR2 SQIVND (reference sequence). This CDR3 is built from 17 residues. With 7 bases clipped from V and 5 bases from J, the junction kept 16 bases outside the gene matches. This CDR3 reads CASKDLGEGGETGELFF. The DNA for the CDR3 is TGTGCCAGTAAGGACTTAGGAGAGGGAGGGGAAACCGGGGAGCTGTTTTTT.

The chain joins TRBV19 to TRBJ2-7; maybe TRBD2 (6 bases). This CDR3 is 16 amino acids long. Trimming took off 3 bases at V and 0 bases at J, with 15 bases between the two ends. Germline assignment: CDR1 LNHDA and CDR2 SQIVND (reference sequence). The CDR3 nucleotides read TGTGCCAGTAGTATGAGGGAACTAGCCTTCTCCTACGAGCAGTACTTC. Translating it yields CASSMRELAFSYEQYF.

The chain employs TRBV28 and TRBJ1-5; D is ambiguous. Germline assignment: CDR1 MDHEN and CDR2 SYDVKM. V gave up 7 bases and J gave up 0 bases, with 13 bases separating them. The CDR3 sequence is 15 residues long. The CDR3 sequence is CASNLPANSNQPQHF. DNA for the CDR3: TGTGCCAGCAACTTGCCAGCAAATAGCAATCAGCCCCAGCATTTT.

The gene calls are TRBV9 and TRBJ1-1; no firm D call. CDR1 and CDR2 from the germline V gene are SGDLS and YYNGEE. The length of the CDR3 is 12 residues. V was shortened by 3 bases and J by 5 bases, with 8 bases between the two germline ends. CDR3 nucleotides: TGTGCCAGCAGCGCCGGGTATACTGAAGCTTTCTTT. Residues: CASSAGYTEAFF.

This chain links TRBV21-1 with TRBJ2-1; the table's D call TRBD1 went unverified against the DNA. TRBV21-1 is recorded as a pseudogene. The CDR3 extends over 19 amino acids. The CDR3 protein is CASSKVWTGFPTAYNEQFF. The CDR3 nucleotides read TGTGCCAGCAGCAAAGTTTGGACAGGGTTCCCCACGGCCTACAATGAGCAGTTCTTC.

Points on this clone: Mismatch with germline at one junction end may stem from a read error. The chain uses TRBV7-7 and TRBJ2-2; 11 nucleotides agree with TRBD1. This CDR3 is built from 14 residues. Germline V CDR1 and CDR2: SSHAT, FNYEAQ (reference sequence). The CDR3 nucleotides are TGTGCTAGCAGCTCGGGACAGGGGGCCGGGGAGCTGTTTTTT. It specifies CASSSGQGAGELFF. Full variable domain (outside the CDR3, taken from reference TRBV7-7 and TRBJ2-2): GAGVSQSPRYKVTKRGQDVTLRCDPISSHATLYWYQQALGQGPEFLTYFNYEAQPDKSGLPSDRFSAERPEGSISTLTIQRTEQRDSAMYRCASSSGQGAGELFFGEGSRLTVL.

This clone was counted a few times. The chain is built from TRBV28 and TRBJ2-4; 7 nucleotides align to TRBD1. V dropped 3 bases and J dropped 7; count of bases not matched to a gene: 18. This CDR3 spans 18 amino acids. Germline assignment: CDR1 MDHEN and CDR2 SYDVKM. In DNA form, the CDR3 reads TGTGCCAGCAGTTTTCGGCGGCCCGATCGACAGGGTCGGAACATTCAGTACTTC. Protein product: CASSFRRPDRQGRNIQYF.

This clone is a singleton in its sample. This chain uses TRBV7-9 with TRBJ1-1, with D unresolved. V was pared by 4 bases and J by 0 bases, with 15 bases between. The CDR3 sequence is 16 residues long. The germline V gene encodes CDR1 SEHNR and CDR2 FQNEAQ (reference sequence). The DNA for the CDR3 is TGTGCCAGCAGCTCGACGCCCCGGGAACTGAACACTGAAGCTTTCTTT. Translated: CASSSTPRELNTEAFF.

The rearrangement joins TRBV2 to TRBJ2-3, with D tentatively TRBD2 (6 bases). V gave up 3 bases and J gave up 6 bases, with 10 bases separating them. The germline V gene encodes CDR1 SNHLY and CDR2 FYNNEI. The CDR3 is 13 residues long. The CDR3 DNA is TGTGCCAGCAGTGACGGGACTTTTGATACGCAGTATTTT. Translating gives CASSDGTFDTQYF.

The chain links TRBV5-1 to TRBJ2-3; 9 bases are shared with TRBD2. The CDR3 runs 15 residues. Germline values: CDR1 SGHRS, CDR2 YFSETQ. The V segment lost 1 base and the J segment 5 bases; nucleotides outside the gene matches: 5. For the CDR3, the DNA is TGCGCCAGCAGCTTGTGGCGGGGGGGCCGAGATACGCAGTATTTT. This codes for CASSLWRGGRDTQYF. Complete variable domain (other parts from reference TRBV5-1 and TRBJ2-3): KAGVTQTPRYLIKTRGQQVTLSCSPISGHRSVSWYQQTPGQGLQFLFEYFSETQRNKGNFPGRFSGRQFSNSRSEMNVSTLELGDSALYLCASSLWRGGRDTQYFGPGTRLTVL.

The chain employs TRBV4-1 and TRBJ2-3, with 7 positions matching TRBD1. Germline V gene sequence: CDR1 MGHRA, CDR2 YSYEKL. J was trimmed by 14 bases and V by 6 bases; bases with no gene match: 11. This CDR3 comprises 12 residues. This CDR3 reads CASSQPQGVRYF. CDR3 in DNA: TGCGCCAGCAGTCAACCCCAGGGGGTTCGGTATTTT.

This chain connects TRBV30 to TRBJ1-4; TRBD1 is a possible D gene (5 bases). This CDR3 region has 14 residues. CDR1 GTSNPN and CDR2 SVGIG come from the germline V gene (reference sequence). Trimming removed 3 bases from V and 3 bases from J, with 11 bases in between. The CDR3 bases are TGTGCCTGGAGAGCGGGGGTACCTAATGAAAAACTGTTTTTT. Encoded protein: CAWRAGVPNEKLFF.

The chain carries TRBV5-1 and TRBJ2-1, with a possible D match to TRBD2 (6 bases). The CDR3 covers 14 residues. Trimming pared 4 bases from V and 6 bases from J, leaving 14 bases between. CDR1 SGHRS and CDR2 YFSETQ come from the germline V gene. The CDR3 region has the DNA TGCGCCAGCAGCCCACGGGGGAGCGGCAATGAGCAGTTCTTC. Protein product: CASSPRGSGNEQFF.

The genes are TRBV28 and TRBJ2-3; tentatively, D is TRBD1 (7 bases). V gave up 8 bases and J gave up 4 bases, with 16 bases separating them. CDR3 size: 14 residues. Germline loops: CDR1 MDHEN, CDR2 SYDVKM. The CDR3 nucleotides are TGTGCCAGCGAATTTACAGGGGAGGCAGATACGCAGTATTTT. This gives the protein CASEFTGEADTQYF.

The sample holds one count of this clone. The genes are TRBV5-1 and TRBJ1-2; D may be TRBD1 (5 bases). The CDR3 length is 14 residues. Germline CDR1 reads SGHRS; CDR2 reads YFSETQ. Between the trimmed V and J ends, which lost 0 bases and 4 bases, there was a span of 10 bases. This chain's CDR3 is CASSLDGAGYGYTF. The CDR3 nucleotides read TGCGCCAGCAGCTTGGATGGGGCCGGCTATGGCTACACCTTC.

The chain's CDR3 is CASSFTSGSYNEQFF. CDR3 in DNA: TGTGCCAGCAGCTTTACTAGCGGGAGTTACAATGAGCAGTTCTTC. The gene calls are TRBV7-2 and TRBJ2-1, with TRBD2 matching 11 bases. The CDR3 covers 15 residues. J was trimmed by 4 bases and V by 3 bases; bases with no gene match: 2. Germline lookup yields CDR1 SGHTA and CDR2 FQGNSA.

This clone was counted a single time. The CDR3 DNA reads TGTGCCAGCAATAACAGGGATAATTCACCCCTCCACTTT. Translation gives CASNNRDNSPLHF. This chain uses TRBV6-1 with TRBJ1-6, with D possibly TRBD1 on 6 matching bases. The V end was cut by 7 bases, the J end by 5 bases, with 9 bases between. The CDR3 has 13 residues. Germline CDR1 MNHNS, CDR2 SASEGT.

CDR3 protein: CASSGGQGQTYEQYF. DNA of the CDR3: TGTGCCAGCAGTGGGGGCCAGGGGCAAACCTACGAGCAGTACTTC. The chain employs TRBV2 and TRBJ2-7; D is perhaps TRBD1 (6 bases). Trimming stripped 4 bases from V and 2 bases from J, with 15 bases between. The CDR3 has 15 residues. Looked up from germline, CDR1 is SNHLY and CDR2 is FYNNEI.

The chain links TRBV9 to TRBJ2-1, with 10 bases matching TRBD2. Germline loops: CDR1 SGDLS, CDR2 YYNGEE. This CDR3 spans 15 amino acids. Trimming at V came to 4 bases and at J to 8 bases, leaving 9 bases not matched to a gene. The CDR3 loop reads CASSSLAGPFDEQFF. The CDR3 region has the DNA TGTGCCAGCAGCTCACTAGCGGGACCGTTCGATGAGCAGTTCTTC.

This chain links TRBV5-1 with TRBJ2-2; 7 bases align to TRBD1. Germline V gene data show CDR1 as SGHRS and CDR2 as YFSETQ. After removal of 4 bases from V and 5 bases from J, the junction contained 5 bases not matched to a gene. There are 14 residues in the CDR3. CDR3 region: CASSQGTATGELFF. DNA for the CDR3: TGCGCCAGCAGCCAAGGGACAGCGACCGGGGAGCTGTTTTTT.

The rearrangement links TRBV6-5 to TRBJ2-7, with TRBD2 matching over 7 bases. Germline V gives CDR1 MNHEY, CDR2 SVGAGI. Trimming at V came to 1 base and at J to 6 bases, leaving 6 bases not matched to a gene. CDR3 size: 14 residues. The CDR3 sequence is CASSYWGGAAEQYF. As DNA, the CDR3 is TGTGCCAGCAGTTACTGGGGGGGAGCGGCCGAGCAGTACTTC.

This sequence joins TRBV2 and TRBJ2-7; D is ambiguous. Germline assignment: CDR1 SNHLY and CDR2 FYNNEI. V was cut by 0 bases and J by 6 bases, with 3 bases left in between. This CDR3 has 11 amino acids. DNA for the CDR3: TGTGCCAGCAGTGAAGCTCCCGAGCAGTACTTC. It translates to CASSEAPEQYF.

This clone was counted once. This CDR3 reads CASSQERGPTDTQYF. DNA for the CDR3: TGCGCCAGCAGCCAAGAAAGGGGGCCCACAGATACGCAGTATTTT. The chain employs TRBV4-1 and TRBJ2-3; 7 nucleotides line up with TRBD1. This CDR3 comprises 15 residues. With V trimmed by 0 bases and J by 2 bases, 2 bases remained unmatched. Germline CDR1 MGHRA, CDR2 YSYEKL.

The chain recombines TRBV6-5 with TRBJ2-7, with 7 bases that match TRBD1. The length of the CDR3 is 15 residues. The V gene end was trimmed by 6 bases and the J gene end by 4 bases; junction bases not matched to a gene: 12. The germline V gene encodes CDR1 MNHEY and CDR2 SVGAGI. The CDR3 loop reads CASRTPGTAKYEQYF. The DNA for the CDR3 is TGTGCCAGCAGAACACCCGGGACAGCGAAATACGAGCAGTACTTC.